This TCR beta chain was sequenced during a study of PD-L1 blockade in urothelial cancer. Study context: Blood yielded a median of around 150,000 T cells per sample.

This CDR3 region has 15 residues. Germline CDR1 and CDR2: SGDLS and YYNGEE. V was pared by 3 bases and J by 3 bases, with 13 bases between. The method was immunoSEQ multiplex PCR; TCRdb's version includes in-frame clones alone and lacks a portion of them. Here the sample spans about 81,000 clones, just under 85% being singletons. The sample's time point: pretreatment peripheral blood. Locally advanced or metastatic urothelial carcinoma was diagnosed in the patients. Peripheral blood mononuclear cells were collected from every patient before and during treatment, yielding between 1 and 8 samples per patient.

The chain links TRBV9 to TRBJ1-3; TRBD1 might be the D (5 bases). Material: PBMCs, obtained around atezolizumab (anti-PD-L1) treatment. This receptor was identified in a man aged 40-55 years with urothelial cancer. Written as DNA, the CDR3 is TGTGCCAGCAGCGGACGTCAGGGTGGTGGAAACACCATATATTTT. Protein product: CASSGRQGGGNTIYF.